The rows below give T cell receptor beta chains drawn from one sample of a study of blood T cell repertoires in COVID-19. Some clones are missing from TCRdb's copy, which holds only in-frame ones; the method was immunoSEQ multiplex PCR. The sample has about 33,000 clones, about 88% seen once. The material sequenced was peripheral blood. Source of these receptors: a human donor in a cohort sampled during active COVID-19. Both conserved end residues are part of each CDR3. D genes are given only for firm matches. Clone size is given for some rows only: seen once, a few or many times, or a class if the clone is expanded.

J gene: TRBJ1-1; D gene: TRBD1; CDR3 length: 15; clone size: few; V gene: TRBV7-9; CDR3 DNA: TGTGCCAGCAGCTCCGTAACAGGGGTAGACACTGAAGCTTTCTTT; CDR3 protein: CASSSVTGVDTEAFF
J gene: TRBJ2-1; D gene: .; CDR3 length: 12; clone size: .; V gene: TRBV2; CDR3 DNA: TGTGCCAGCGGGGGCCAAATTAATGAGCAGTTCTTC; CDR3 protein: CASGGQINEQFF
J gene: TRBJ1-1; D gene: TRBD1; CDR3 length: 16; clone size: .; V gene: TRBV6-5; CDR3 DNA: TGTGCCAGCAGTTACTTTAACAGGGGCGTGGGCACTGAAGCTTTCTTT; CDR3 protein: CASSYFNRGVGTEAFF
J gene: TRBJ1-1; D gene: .; CDR3 length: 15; clone size: .; V gene: TRBV27; CDR3 DNA: TGTGCCAGCAGTTTAAATGGGGACACTATTACTGAAGCTTTCTTT; CDR3 protein: CASSLNGDTITEAFF
J gene: TRBJ2-1; D gene: .; CDR3 length: 14; clone size: .; V gene: TRBV19; CDR3 DNA: TGTGCCAGTAGTAACGGCGGGGCCTACAATGAGCAGTTCTTC; CDR3 protein: CASSNGGAYNEQFF
J gene: TRBJ1-6; D gene: .; CDR3 length: 13; clone size: .; V gene: TRBV30; CDR3 DNA: TGTGCCTGGAAGAGGGCGGCCTATTCACCCCTCCACTTT; CDR3 protein: CAWKRAAYSPLHF
J gene: TRBJ2-7; D gene: .; CDR3 length: 15; clone size: .; V gene: TRBV11-2; CDR3 DNA: TGTGCCAGCAGCTTGAATCGGGACACAGCCTACGAGCAGTACTTC; CDR3 protein: CASSLNRDTAYEQYF
J gene: TRBJ1-2; D gene: .; CDR3 length: 16; clone size: .; V gene: TRBV6-5; CDR3 DNA: TGTGCCAGCAGTTTGGACCCCTCCGGGAGGCCCGGTGGCTACACCTTC; CDR3 protein: CASSLDPSGRPGGYTF
J gene: TRBJ2-4; D gene: .; CDR3 length: 13; clone size: .; V gene: TRBV4-2; CDR3 DNA: TGTGCCAGCAGCCAAGATTCAGGAAACATTCAGTACTTC; CDR3 protein: CASSQDSGNIQYF
J gene: TRBJ2-5; D gene: .; CDR3 length: 13; clone size: .; V gene: TRBV7-9; CDR3 DNA: TGTGCCAGCAGCTCTTCTGGCTTAGAGACCCAGTACTTC; CDR3 protein: CASSSSGLETQYF
J gene: TRBJ2-7; D gene: TRBD1; CDR3 length: 14; clone size: .; V gene: TRBV5-6; CDR3 DNA: TGTGCCAGCAGCTTGTTGGGACAGTCCTACGAGCAGTACTTC; CDR3 protein: CASSLLGQSYEQYF